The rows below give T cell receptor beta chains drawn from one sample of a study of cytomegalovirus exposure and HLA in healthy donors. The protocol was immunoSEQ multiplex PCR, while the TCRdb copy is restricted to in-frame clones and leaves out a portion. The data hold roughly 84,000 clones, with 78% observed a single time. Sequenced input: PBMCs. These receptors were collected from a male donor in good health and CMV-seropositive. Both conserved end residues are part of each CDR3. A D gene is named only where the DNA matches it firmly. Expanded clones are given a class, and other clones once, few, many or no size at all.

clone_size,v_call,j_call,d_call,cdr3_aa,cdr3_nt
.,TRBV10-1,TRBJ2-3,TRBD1,CASSQGGQGPRRDTQYF,TGCGCCAGCAGCCAGGGGGGACAGGGCCCAAGGCGAGATACGCAGTATTTT
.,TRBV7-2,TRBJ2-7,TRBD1,CASSSQGYEQYF,TGTGCCAGCAGCTCACAGGGGTACGAGCAGTACTTC
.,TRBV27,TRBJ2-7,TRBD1,CASSLSQSGTGVYEQYF,TGTGCCAGCAGTTTATCGCAGTCCGGGACAGGAGTCTACGAGCAGTACTTC
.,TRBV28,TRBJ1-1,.,CASSPRGNTEAFF,TGTGCCAGCAGCCCCAGGGGGAACACTGAAGCTTTCTTT
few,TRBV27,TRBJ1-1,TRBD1,CASSPQGVWTEAFF,TGTGCCAGCAGTCCCCAGGGGGTGTGGACTGAAGCTTTCTTT
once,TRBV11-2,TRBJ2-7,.,CASSHQGSSYEQYF,TGTGCCAGCAGCCATCAAGGGAGCTCCTACGAGCAGTACTTC
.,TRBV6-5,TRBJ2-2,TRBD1,CASSSTGGKTGELFF,TGTGCCAGCAGCTCCACAGGGGGAAAAACCGGGGAGCTGTTTTTT
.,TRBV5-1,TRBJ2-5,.,CASSLRGETQYF,TGCGCCAGCAGCTTAAGAGGAGAGACCCAGTACTTC
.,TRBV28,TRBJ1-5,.,CASRTDSYQPQHF,TGTGCCAGCAGAACTGACAGTTATCAGCCCCAGCATTTT
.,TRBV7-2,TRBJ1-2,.,CASSRGNYGYTF,TGTGCCAGTTCAAGGGGTAACTATGGCTACACCTTC
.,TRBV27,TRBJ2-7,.,CASSFRESYEQYF,TGTGCCAGCAGTTTCAGGGAATCCTACGAGCAGTACTTC
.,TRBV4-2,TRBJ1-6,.,CASSQETRASDNSPLHF,TGTGCCAGCAGCCAAGAGACCAGGGCTTCAGATAATTCACCCCTCCACTTT
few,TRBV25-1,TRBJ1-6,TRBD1,CASSDPGQGDSPLHF,TGTGCCAGCAGTGACCCCGGACAGGGGGATTCACCCCTCCACTTT
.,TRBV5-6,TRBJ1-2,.,CASSIRQVQHYGYTF,TGTGCCAGCAGCATTCGACAGGTTCAACACTATGGCTACACCTTC
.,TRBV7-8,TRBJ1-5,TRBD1,CASSLVDYRGRQPQHF,TGTGCCAGCAGCTTAGTAGACTACAGGGGGCGACAGCCCCAGCATTTT
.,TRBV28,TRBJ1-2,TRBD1,CAGSLQGARGYGYTF,TGTGCCGGCAGTTTACAGGGGGCGAGGGGCTATGGCTACACCTTC
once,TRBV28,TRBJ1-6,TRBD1,CASSSGQGFYSPLHF,TGTGCCAGCAGTTCCGGACAGGGGTTTTATTCACCCCTCCACTTT
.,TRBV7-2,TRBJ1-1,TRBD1,CASSSNRGREAFF,TGTGCCAGCAGCTCTAACAGGGGTAGGGAAGCTTTCTTT
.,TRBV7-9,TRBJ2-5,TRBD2,CASSFVIGGAGQETQYF,TGTGCCAGCAGCTTCGTAATCGGGGGGGCGGGTCAAGAGACCCAGTACTTC
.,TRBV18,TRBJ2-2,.,CASSSYRDTGELFF,TGTGCCAGCTCATCCTACAGGGACACCGGGGAGCTGTTTTTT
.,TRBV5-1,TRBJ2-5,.,CASSLSSGEETQYF,TGCGCCAGCAGCTTGTCTTCCGGGGAAGAGACCCAGTACTTC
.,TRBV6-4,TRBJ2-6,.,CASSPGAGLFSGANVLTF,TGTGCCAGCAGTCCTGGGGCAGGTCTGTTCTCTGGGGCCAACGTCCTGACTTTC
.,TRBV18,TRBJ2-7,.,CASSPPAGAAYEQYF,TGTGCCAGCTCACCACCGGCGGGGGCGGCCTACGAGCAGTACTTC
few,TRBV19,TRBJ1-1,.,CASSIVRGTEAFF,TGTGCCAGTAGTATTGTCCGGGGAACTGAAGCTTTCTTT
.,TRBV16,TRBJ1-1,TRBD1,CASSLKYIGTGAPNTEAFF,TGTGCCAGCAGCCTAAAATACATTGGGACAGGGGCCCCGAACACTGAAGCTTTCTTT